The source of this TCR beta chain is a study of CD8 T cells in ankylosing spondylitis. In germline, CDR1 is SNHLY, CDR2 FYNNEI. Trimming shortened V by 7 bases and J by 5 bases, and 12 bases separated the two germline ends. The CDR3 has 14 residues. Only a few counts were recorded for this clonotype. As yet, its antigen is unknown. With molecular barcodes, quantitative 5'-RACE was used to make the TCR beta libraries. TCRdb called the 5' RACE reads again in MiXCR, with one record for every CDR3 protein. Of about 750,000 distinct CDR3 sequences in the sample, 19% were seen once. Notes on the study in general: Blood from ankylosing spondylitis patients appeared to carry a characteristic roughly 8-variant TCR beta motif.

The TCR sequence derives from a male donor with ankylosing spondylitis. This sequence joins TRBV2 and TRBJ1-6, with D perhaps matching TRBD1 (5 bases). The sequencing input was blood, either unsorted or a sorted T cell fraction (not recorded which). The CDR3, as DNA: TGTGCCAGCATAAGGACACAAAATAATTCACCCCTCCACTTT. Protein product: CASIRTQNNSPLHF.